This TCR beta chain was profiled in a study of CD8 T cells in ankylosing spondylitis. Whole-study findings and limits: Some motif variants had been reported before (in reactive arthritis synovial fluid and blood). Characteristic, it appeared, of ankylosing spondylitis blood was a TCR beta motif of 7 or 8 highly homologous variants.

MiXCR, applied by TCRdb to the 5' RACE reads, yields one record per CDR3 protein. The table includes 350,000 or so distinct CDR3 sequences, 8% detected once. V gave up 1 base and J gave up 4 bases; unmatched junction bases: 6. In germline, CDR1 is SGHNT, CDR2 YYREEE (reference sequence). This CDR3 comprises 15 residues. Comments on this clonotype: Its antigen is not identified.

This chain connects TRBV5-4 to TRBJ2-3; 7 bases align to TRBD2. This TCR derives from a male donor with ankylosing spondylitis. The specimen was blood, either unsorted or a sorted T cell fraction (not recorded which). This chain's CDR3 is CASSLFGRESDTQYF. Here the CDR3 DNA reads TGTGCCAGCAGCTTGTTTGGGAGGGAGTCAGATACGCAGTATTTT.